This T cell receptor beta chain was sequenced in a study of CD8 T cells in Susac syndrome. Reverse transcription of about 0.5 to 1 ug RNA was carried out with random hexamers. TCRdb called the immunoSEQ multiplex PCR reads again in MiXCR, with one record for every CDR3 protein. Of about 53,000 distinct CDR3 sequences in the sample, just under 95% were seen once. Germline V CDR1 and CDR2: LNHDA, SQIVND (reference sequence). This CDR3 is 14 amino acids long. V shed 6 bases and J shed 4 bases, with 12 bases lying between them. Sequenced sample: CD8+ T cells from PBMCs. This receptor was taken from a human donor with Susac syndrome. The rearrangement links TRBV19 to TRBJ2-2, with D unresolved. The CDR3 region is CASRWVTGTGELFF. The DNA of the CDR3 is TGTGCCAGTAGGTGGGTCACCGGCACCGGGGAGCTGTTTTTT.